Presented here are 9 T cell receptor beta chains from one specimen sequenced in a study of regulatory T cells in long-lasting Graves disease. iRepertoire HTBI primers and Arm-PCR of CDR3 regions built TCR beta libraries. TCRdb called the multiplex PCR reads again in MiXCR, with one record for every CDR3 protein. The data contain some 330,000 distinct CDR3 sequences, around 11% of them singletons. Time point: newly diagnosed GD, antithyroid drugs for less than 3 months. Making the TCR library involved RNA that had been extracted from PBMCs. This sample also belongs to another study, concerning T cells in Graves' hyperthyroidism and ophthalmopathy.

The input for sequencing was peripheral blood mononuclear cells (PBMCs), taken at new diagnosis, from a patient treated with antithyroid drugs. The receptors were sampled from a woman aged 18 to 35 with Graves disease.

This clonotype was found many times. The CDR3 nucleotides read TGTGCCAGCGGAGGGTCGGAGACCCAGTACTTC. Its protein product is CASGGSETQYF. The chain uses TRBV6-1 and TRBJ2-5; TRBD2 is a possible D gene (6 bases). Germline CDR1 reads MNHNS; CDR2 reads SASEGT. V was trimmed by 8 bases and J by 5 bases, leaving 9 bases between them. The CDR3 has 11 residues.

This clonotype was seen repeatedly, ten times or more. The chain combines TRBV2 with TRBJ2-3; no firm D call. Germline V lookup: CDR1 SNHLY, CDR2 FYNNEI. With 2 bases removed from V and 1 base from J, the gap between germline ends came to 7 bases. The length of the CDR3 is 14 residues. CDR3 amino acids: CASSESRGTDTQYF. The CDR3 coding sequence is TGTGCCAGCAGTGAATCTAGGGGCACAGATACGCAGTATTTT.

The sample holds many counts of this clonotype. This chain connects TRBV10-2 to TRBJ2-7; a possible D gene is TRBD1 (6 bases). The V gene's germline CDR1 is WSHSY and CDR2 SAAADI. The CDR3 spans 15 residues. With 4 bases removed from V and 2 bases from J, the gap between germline ends came to 15 bases. The CDR3 DNA sequence: TGCGCCAGCAGTGCCGGAACAGGGATCACCTACGAGCAGTACGTC. Translation: CASSAGTGITYEQYV.

This sequence joins TRBV7-2 and TRBJ2-7; TRBD2 matches at 7 bases. V lost 5 bases to trimming and J lost 3 bases; unmatched junction nucleotides: 13. The germline V gene has CDR1 SGHTA and CDR2 FQGNSA. The CDR3 totals 16 residues. The CDR3 DNA reads TGTGCCAGCAGCGTCGAAATGGGGGAGGGAGGCTACGAGCAGTACTTC. As protein: CASSVEMGEGGYEQYF.

A remark on this clonotype: A much more abundant neighbour one base away suggests this may be a read error. The gene calls are TRBV28 and TRBJ2-3; TRBD2 is a possible D gene (6 bases). Germline CDR1 MDHEN, CDR2 SYDVKM. The CDR3 is made up of 14 amino acids. CDR3: CASRGAGSTDTQCF. The CDR3 DNA sequence: TGTGCCAGTCGGGGAGCGGGTAGCACGGATACGCAGTGTTTT.

This clonotype appeared a few times. The chain carries TRBV5-1 and TRBJ2-5; D gene uncertain. Germline CDR1 is SGHRS and CDR2 is YFSETQ. The CDR3 loop spans 13 amino acids. V was clipped by 6 bases and J by 4 bases, with 13 bases between them. The CDR3 region has the DNA TGCGCCAGCACCATTTCAGAAGCAGAGACCCAGTACTTC. Translated: CASTISEAETQYF.

This clonotype was recorded at least ten times. The chain is built from TRBV19 and TRBJ2-7; D may be TRBD2 (6 bases). Germline CDR1 and CDR2: LNHDA and SQIVND (reference sequence). Trimming stripped 5 bases from V and 9 bases from J, with 29 bases between. This CDR3 comprises 17 residues. The CDR3 DNA sequence: TGTGCCAGTAGTCCACCGGGACTCCCCCCGCCATTACCCGGGCAGTACGTC. Residues: CASSPPGLPPPLPGQYV.

As regards this clonotype: Possible read error: a much larger clone is one base away. The V and J genes are TRBV5-1 and TRBJ2-1; a weak D match, TRBD1 (6 bases). Germline values: CDR1 SGHRS, CDR2 YFSETQ. There are 14 residues in the CDR3. The CDR3 DNA reads as TGCGCCAGCAGCCCGGACAGCCGGGGAAATGAGCAGCTCTTC. Its protein product is CASSPDSRGNEQLF.

This clonotype was observed many times. The rearrangement joins TRBV27 to TRBJ1-6, with D tentatively TRBD1 (5 bases). CDR1 is MNHEY and CDR2 is SMNVEV in the germline V gene (reference sequence). This CDR3 is built from 15 residues. Trimming removed 4 bases at V and 5 bases at J, with 12 bases between. As DNA, the CDR3 is TGTGCCAGCAGTTCGAGGGGTGGGGATAATTCACCCCTCCACTTT. Encoded protein: CASSSRGGDNSPLHF.